A single sample is the source of the 8 T cell receptor beta chains below, sequenced in a study of regulatory T cells in long-lasting Graves disease. Indicated time point: newly diagnosed GD, antithyroid drugs for less than 3 months. There was RNA extracted from PBMCs, and the TCR library was made from it. Sequencing libraries for TCR beta were prepared with iRepertoire HTBI primers and Arm-PCR of CDR3 regions. TCRdb processed the multiplex PCR reads anew with MiXCR; each CDR3 protein has one entry. This table has around 470,000 distinct CDR3 sequences, about 15% appearing once. This sample also belongs to another study, concerning T cells in Graves' hyperthyroidism and ophthalmopathy.

The source was peripheral blood mononuclear cells (PBMCs), collected at new diagnosis, from a patient treated with antithyroid drugs. Source of these receptors: a woman aged 45-59 years with Graves disease.

This clonotype was detected many times. The V gene is TRBV12-3 or TRBV12-4, the J gene TRBJ1-3, with D uncertain. V was clipped by 8 bases and J by 0 bases, with 14 bases between them. This CDR3 is built from 15 residues. CDR3 amino acids: CASSPVGNSGNTIYF. CDR3 sequence (DNA): TGTGCCAGCTCCCCAGTGGGCAACTCTGGAAACACCATATATTTT.

There are many counts of this clonotype. J is TRBJ2-7 and V is TRBV11-2; 10 nucleotides align to TRBD1. V dropped 5 bases and J dropped 4; count of bases not matched to a gene: 11. CDR1 is SGHAT, CDR2 FQNNGV, per germline. This CDR3 region has 16 residues. CDR3 amino acids: CASSTSPGQGWYEQYF. CDR3 bases: TGTGCCAGCAGCACCTCACCGGGACAGGGGTGGTACGAGCAGTACTTC.

This chain connects TRBV7-3 to TRBJ2-2, with D perhaps being TRBD1 or TRBD2 (7 bases each). Per the germline V gene, CDR1 is SGHTA and CDR2 is FQGTGA. Deletions cut 5 bases from V and 4 bases from J, with 14 bases between. This CDR3 has 15 amino acids. The CDR3 DNA reads TGTGCCAGCAGCCAGGGGGGAGGGCCCACCGGGGAGCTGTTTTTT. Protein sequence: CASSQGGGPTGELFF.

A word on this clonotype: A much larger clone sits a single nucleotide away, making a read error possible. The gene calls are TRBV28 and TRBJ1-2; D gene uncertain. Trimming took off 2 bases at V and 1 base at J, with 5 bases between the two ends. The CDR3 consists of 13 residues. The V gene's germline CDR1 is MDHEN and CDR2 SYDVKM. For the CDR3, the DNA is TGTGCCAGCAGTTTAATGGATAACTATGGCTACACCTTC. This sequence encodes CASSLMDNYGYTF.

This clonotype showed up many times. The rearrangement links TRBV27 to TRBJ2-7; D is possibly TRBD1 or TRBD2 (5 bases each). The CDR3 covers 14 residues. Looked up from germline, CDR1 is MNHEY and CDR2 is SMNVEV (reference sequence). V was clipped by 4 bases and J by 3 bases, with 13 bases between them. CDR3 DNA: TGTGCCAGCAGTTCCGGGACCACCATCTACGAGCAGTACTTC. Its translation: CASSSGTTIYEQYF.

The V gene is TRBV7-3, the J gene TRBJ2-1, with D unresolved. The germline gives CDR1 SGHTA, CDR2 FQGTGA. Trimming left V 4 bases short and J 4 bases short, with 8 bases between. The CDR3 has 13 amino acids. CDR3 in amino acids: CASSSPGYNEQFF. The CDR3 bases are TGTGCCAGCAGCTCCCCGGGTTACAATGAGCAGTTCTTC.

This clonotype appeared many times. V usage is TRBV2 and J usage is TRBJ2-7, with TRBD2 matching 8 bases. CDR3 size: 15 residues. The V segment lost 7 bases and the J segment 6 bases; nucleotides outside the gene matches: 14. The germline V gene has CDR1 SNHLY and CDR2 FYNNEI. The CDR3 DNA is TGTGCCAGCACGGGGAGCGGGCTAGCGGGTAGCGAGCAGTACTTC. Translating it yields CASTGSGLAGSEQYF.

V usage is TRBV5-6 and J usage is TRBJ2-2, with a possible D match to TRBD1 (7 bases). This CDR3 has 15 residues. Germline CDR1 and CDR2: SGHDT and YYEEEE. Trimming shortened V by 3 bases and J by 6 bases, and 15 bases separated the two germline ends. Here the CDR3 reads CASSSRGDQPGELFF. CDR3 DNA sequence: TGTGCCAGCAGCTCCAGGGGGGACCAACCCGGGGAGCTGTTTTTT.